One sample yielded the 16 T cell receptor beta chains listed below, sequenced in a study of CD8+ T cells in alopecia areata. cDNA reverse transcribed from extracted RNA served as the sequencing template. Clones were sequenced by immunoSEQ multiplex PCR, and TCRdb holds only the in-frame ones, with some missing. The data contain 110,000 to 150,000 clones, roughly 53% of them singletons. The sample here was CD4+ T cells sorted from blood, taken at week 0. These receptors came from a human donor with alopecia areata.

The chain carries TRBV23-1 and TRBJ1-5, with D perhaps TRBD1 (5 bases). TRBV23-1 is marked as an open reading frame, function uncertain. V was pared by 6 bases and J by 7 bases, with 10 bases between. The CDR3 consists of 12 residues. CDR3 residues: CASSPSGQPQHF. Here the CDR3 DNA reads TGCGCCAGCAGCCCCTCAGGGCAGCCCCAGCATTTT.

V gene TRBV6-5 combines with J gene TRBJ1-6, with D maybe TRBD1 (6 bases). Trimming shortened V by 2 bases and J by 10 bases, and 18 bases separated the two germline ends. Germline CDR1 is MNHEY and CDR2 is SVGAGI. CDR3 length: 16 residues. CDR3 DNA: TGTGCCAGCAGTTACGCCAGGGGTTCCGGAGGATCACCCCTCCACTTT. It encodes CASSYARGSGGSPLHF.

V gene TRBV5-4 combines with J gene TRBJ2-3; either TRBD1 or TRBD2 may supply D (6 bases each). Germline V gene data show CDR1 as SGHNT and CDR2 as YYREEE (reference sequence). The V and J ends lost 4 bases and 5 bases respectively, with 17 bases between them. The CDR3 consists of 15 residues. The CDR3 nucleotides read TGTGCCAGCAGCCAAGGGGGGCGGGTAGGAGATACGCAGTATTTT. This codes for CASSQGGRVGDTQYF.

The rearrangement joins TRBV4-1 to TRBJ1-5; D unresolved. Trimming left V 2 bases short and J 2 bases short, with 7 bases between. Germline V gene lookup returns CDR1 MGHRA and CDR2 YSYEKL. The CDR3 runs to 14 residues. CDR3 residues: CASSQIYGNQPQHF. CDR3 coding DNA: TGCGCCAGCAGCCAAATATATGGCAATCAGCCCCAGCATTTT.

V is TRBV5-4 and J is TRBJ2-3; D is unresolved. Per germline, CDR1 SGHNT and CDR2 YYREEE (reference sequence). Between the trimmed V and J ends, which lost 4 bases and 5 bases, there was a span of 8 bases. This CDR3 region has 12 residues. For the CDR3, the DNA is TGTGCCAGCAGCCGTTCCGGAGATACGCAGTATTTT. This sequence encodes CASSRSGDTQYF.

The J gene is TRBJ2-7, the V gene TRBV7-6, with D possibly TRBD1 on 6 matching bases. The CDR3 runs 15 residues. Germline-derived CDR1 and CDR2 are SGHVS and FNYEAQ. Trimming took off 4 bases at V and 1 base at J, with 14 bases between the two ends. The CDR3 nucleotides read TGTGCCAGCAGCTCTCTTACAGGGCTATCCTACGAGCAGTACTTC. It is translated as CASSSLTGLSYEQYF.

This clone came up a few times. V is TRBV29-1 and J is TRBJ1-1; D remains unclear. The CDR3 is 11 amino acids. The germline CDR1 and CDR2 sequences are SQVTM and ANQGSEA. The ends were cut back, 2 bases at V and 3 bases at J, with 4 bases in the middle. CDR3 coding DNA: TGCAGCGTTGAAAGCTACACTGAAGCTTTCTTT. Protein: CSVESYTEAFF.

The rearrangement joins TRBV6-5 to TRBJ2-7; either TRBD1 or TRBD2 may fit D (5 bases each). V lost 5 bases, J lost 1 base, and 12 bases lay in between. This CDR3 region has 14 residues. CDR1 and CDR2 (germline): MNHEY, SVGAGI. The CDR3 here is CASSPGTASYEQYF. CDR3 nucleotide sequence: TGTGCCAGCAGTCCCGGGACGGCATCCTACGAGCAGTACTTC.

The chain carries TRBV7-8 and TRBJ2-7; perhaps D is TRBD1 or TRBD2 (5 bases each). Germline CDR1 and CDR2: SGHVS and FQNEAQ. The CDR3 consists of 17 residues. Trimming left V 2 bases short and J 2 bases short, with 19 bases between. CDR3 region: CASSLFRAGRTTYEQYF. Here the CDR3 DNA reads TGTGCCAGCAGCTTATTCAGGGCAGGGAGAACTACCTACGAGCAGTACTTC.

The V gene is TRBV2, the J gene TRBJ2-5; 7 bases map to TRBD1. Unmatched junction bases numbered 10, after V lost 11 bases and J lost 1 base. CDR3 length: 14 residues. Germline V gene lookup returns CDR1 SNHLY and CDR2 FYNNEI. CDR3 nucleotides: TGTGCCGGTGAGGGGACAGCGAGCCAAGAGACCCAGTACTTC. Protein: CAGEGTASQETQYF. Full variable domain (outside the CDR3, taken from reference TRBV2 and TRBJ2-5): EPEVTQTPSHQVTQMGQEVILRCVPISNHLYFYWYRQILGQKVEFLVSFYNNEISEKSEIFDDQFSVERPDGSNFTLKIRSTKLEDSAMYFCAGEGTASQETQYFGPGTRLLVL.

The chain couples TRBV5-6 to TRBJ1-5; no clear D. The CDR3 length is 15 residues. CDR1 and CDR2 (germline): SGHDT, YYEEEE. Trimming took off 2 bases at V and 2 bases at J, with 11 bases between the two ends. The CDR3 loop is CASSFFSSGNQPQHF. CDR3 sequence (DNA): TGTGCCAGCAGCTTCTTCTCGAGCGGCAATCAGCCCCAGCATTTT.

The rearrangement uses TRBV13 and TRBJ2-3; no clear D gene. CDR1 and CDR2 (germline): PRHDT, FYEKMQ (reference sequence). CDR3 length: 13 residues. Trimming pared 1 base from V and 3 bases from J, leaving 5 bases between. The CDR3 protein is CASSLVRTDTQYF. CDR3 coding DNA: TGTGCCAGCAGCTTAGTCAGGACAGATACGCAGTATTTT.

The sample holds a few counts of this clone. The V and J genes are TRBV29-1 and TRBJ2-3; D is uncertain. V was pared by 0 bases and J by 8 bases, with 18 bases between. The length of the CDR3 is 15 residues. Germline V gene sequence: CDR1 SQVTM, CDR2 ANQGSEA. CDR3 region: CSVEDVTPGHITQYF. The CDR3 nucleotides are TGCAGCGTTGAAGATGTGACCCCGGGCCATATTACGCAGTATTTT.

This clone was found a few times. The chain couples TRBV4-1 to TRBJ2-4, with 7 bases matching TRBD1. Germline loops: CDR1 MGHRA, CDR2 YSYEKL. CDR3 length: 15 amino acids. The ends lost 1 base at V and 4 bases at J; junction bases unmatched: 4. The CDR3 loop reads CASSQGQGSKNIQYF. The CDR3 bases are TGCGCCAGCAGCCAAGGACAGGGTTCAAAAAACATTCAGTACTTC.

The chain uses TRBV7-2 and TRBJ2-5; the D gene is possibly TRBD1 (5 bases). CDR1 and CDR2 from the germline V gene are SGHTA and FQGNSA. The V and J ends lost 2 bases and 5 bases respectively, with 18 bases between them. CDR3 size: 16 residues. CDR3 sequence: CASSLLTLLGQETQYF. DNA of the CDR3: TGTGCCAGCAGCTTACTCACCCTCCTGGGGCAGGAGACCCAGTACTTC.

The chain carries TRBV28 and TRBJ1-1; no reliable D call. The CDR3 totals 11 residues. V was clipped by 7 bases and J by 1 base, with 4 bases between them. Per germline, CDR1 MDHEN and CDR2 SYDVKM. The CDR3 loop is CASIQNTEAFF. The CDR3 coding sequence is TGTGCCAGCATTCAGAACACTGAAGCTTTCTTT.